This T cell receptor (beta chain) emerged from a study of blood T cell repertoires in COVID-19. The wider study: Samples taken during acute and convalescent COVID-19 were collected in the United States, Italy and Spain. Sample material is recorded as cDNA or gDNA derived from T cells, B-cell-depleted T cells, or PBMCs.

The CDR3 contains 15 residues. Trimming shortened V by 6 bases and J by 0 bases, and 9 bases separated the two germline ends. Germline V gene data show CDR1 as LNHDA and CDR2 as SQIVND (reference sequence). In the study's own analysis: Estimation of nucleated cell counts relied on the amplification of reference gene primers. Assay: immunoSEQ multiplex PCR; the TCRdb copy retains only in-frame clones and omits some. From that table come the V and J calls and clone size; the DNA was used to work out D and trimming. The sample includes fewer than 250,000 clones, about 80% seen only once; the top ten take about 1.9%.

Source material: peripheral blood. The chain uses TRBV19 and TRBJ2-6, with TRBD2 as a possible D gene (5 bases). The TCR originated in a woman over 75 with acute or convalescent COVID-19. The CDR3 DNA follows: TGTGCCAGTAGAATGAGCGGCTCTGGGGCCAACGTCCTGACTTTC. Its protein product is CASRMSGSGANVLTF. The full variable domain, completed using reference TRBV19 and TRBJ2-6, is DGGITQSPKYLFRKEGQNVTLSCEQNLNHDAMYWYRQDPGQGLRLIYYSQIVNDFQKGDIAEGYSVSREKKESFPLTVTSAQKNPTAFYLCASRMSGSGANVLTFGAGSRLTVL.